This T cell receptor (beta chain) was identified in a study of T cell repertoires in cytomegalovirus infection. Overall study context: Use of recently identified HLA-C-restricted and well-studied HLA-B-restricted CMV epitopes was part of the study.

This clonotype showed up just a few times. The antigen remains undetermined. After removal of 0 bases from V and 3 bases from J, the junction contained 4 bases not matched to a gene. The CDR3 runs to 16 residues. Germline lookup yields CDR1 SEHNR and CDR2 FQNEAQ (reference sequence). Each CDR3 protein is one row after TCRdb ran MiXCR on the reads. The sample includes fewer than 900,000 distinct CDR3 sequences, just under 30% of them seen just once. Whole-study findings and limits: Cumulative public TCR beta family frequency identified carriers of CMV plus the relevant HLA.

This chain joins TRBV7-9 and TRBJ2-5, with 10 positions matching TRBD2. Sequencing used cultured CD8+ T cells from PBMCs, obtained from culture after CMV antigen stimulation. The sequence came from a human donor in good health (CMV status not recorded). Some clones in this sample may be carry-over from other donors' samples. In DNA, the CDR3 is TGTGCCAGCAGCTTAGCTCGACTAGCGGGCAAAGAGACCCAGTACTTC. Translation gives CASSLARLAGKETQYF.